Here is one T cell receptor beta chain with its context. Its antigen remains unidentified. Within one base of it there is no much larger clone, and no base qualities were kept. The sample's time point label, decoded: week 35, safety follow-up. A 20-mer mutant IDH1 peptide at 300 micrograms in Montanide made up each vaccine dose, which was injected subcutaneously together with topical imiquimod. Patients were given eight vaccinations, in weeks 1, 3, 5, 7, 11, 15, 19 and 23, which matched visits V03 through V10. The donors had newly diagnosed IDH1-mutant astrocytomas of WHO grade 3 or 4 that showed loss of nuclear ATRX. The samples were drawn from NOA16, a multicentre, single-arm, open-label phase I trial in Germany that tested a mutant IDH1 peptide vaccine in humans for the first time. The DNeasy Blood and Tissue Kit was used to extract genomic DNA from EDTA blood for TCRB sequencing. Taken from the germline V gene (reference sequence), the CDR1 and CDR2 loops are SGHNT and YYREEE. Germline trimming amounts to 2 bases on V and 7 bases on J, with 8 as the count of junction bases outside the gene matches. The CDR3 numbers 14 residues from cysteine through phenylalanine. Only CDR3 DNA remains: 42 bases, in frame from the first base.

This sample was included in a study of a mutant IDH1 vaccine in newly diagnosed glioma (dated by TCRdb to the early 2020s). Regarding the complete study: Vaccination started 4-6 weeks after radiotherapy alone, or was given together with temozolomide cycles in the groups whose treatment included chemotherapy. Of the approximately 30 treated patients, around 62% were male and approximately 38% were female, and the mean age was 40.4 years. Before enrollment, patients had received standard therapy of radiotherapy alone, temozolomide alone, or radiochemotherapy with temozolomide; most received the combination. Peripheral blood samples were drawn at six visits, namely V03 (baseline), V05, V07, V10, V12 and V13. Longitudinal TCRB deep sequencing was performed for roughly 27 treated patients wherever samples were available for exploratory analyses. Visit V12 was the week-35 safety follow-up and visit V13 was the week-47 end of study.

Library preparation used the immunoSEQ multiplex PCR assay. Rearranged TCR beta chain sequences were amplified using the hsTCRB Kit according to the manufacturer's protocol. Sequencing of TCRB libraries was carried out on an Illumina MiSeq. On the authors' methods: The kit vendor's proprietary platform handled demultiplexing, trimming and gene mapping. The clones in this table, taken by TCRdb from immuneACCESS, are in-frame only. Not every clone is retained; where verified, under half of the shortfall comes from an unresolved V gene, and the cause of the rest is unknown. V and J calls and clone size are those listed in that table; D and trimming were worked out from the DNA. The sample data list 34,000 or so clones, and roughly 78% of these were observed just once. Around 10% of the sample comes from the top ten. Findings and caveats that apply to the study as a whole: PBMC samples for TCRB deep sequencing were selected based on availability. Vaccine-induced immune responses across multiple MHC alleles were detected in 90% to 95% of patients. No apparent relationship was observed between pseudoprogression and alterations in the top peripheral T cell clonotypes detected by TCRB sequencing. The authors noted that analyses of patient blood samples could not be reproduced because of sample limitations.

The sample in question was PBMCs, obtained from a glioma patient whose treatment included an IDH1 peptide vaccine. This sequence was found in a woman aged 35 to 49 with glioma. The V and J segments used are TRBV5-4 and TRBJ2-7, and TRBD2 matches 8 of the central bases. The CDR3 loop reads CASSFGIGGGEQYF. The DNA is as follows: TGTGCCAGCAGCTTCGGGATCGGCGGGGGGGAGCAGTACTTC.